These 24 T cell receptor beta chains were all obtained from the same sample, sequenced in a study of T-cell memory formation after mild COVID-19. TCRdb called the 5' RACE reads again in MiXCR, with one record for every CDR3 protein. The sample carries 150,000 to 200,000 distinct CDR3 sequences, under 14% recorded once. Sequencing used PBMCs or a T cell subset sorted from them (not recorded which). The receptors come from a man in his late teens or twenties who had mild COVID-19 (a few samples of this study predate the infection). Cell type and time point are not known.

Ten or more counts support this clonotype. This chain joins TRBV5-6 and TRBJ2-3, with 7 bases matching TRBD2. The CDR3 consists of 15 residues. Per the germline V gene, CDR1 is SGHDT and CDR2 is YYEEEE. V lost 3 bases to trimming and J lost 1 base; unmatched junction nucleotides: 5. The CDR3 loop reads CASSSASGGTDTQYF. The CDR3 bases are TGTGCCAGCAGCTCGGCGAGCGGGGGCACAGATACGCAGTATTTT.

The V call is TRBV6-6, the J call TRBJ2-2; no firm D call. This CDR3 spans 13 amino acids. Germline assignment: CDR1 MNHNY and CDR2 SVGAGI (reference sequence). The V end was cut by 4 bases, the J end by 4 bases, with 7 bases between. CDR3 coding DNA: TGTGCCAGCAGTTCCCACATCACCGGGGAGCTGTTTTTT. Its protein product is CASSSHITGELFF.

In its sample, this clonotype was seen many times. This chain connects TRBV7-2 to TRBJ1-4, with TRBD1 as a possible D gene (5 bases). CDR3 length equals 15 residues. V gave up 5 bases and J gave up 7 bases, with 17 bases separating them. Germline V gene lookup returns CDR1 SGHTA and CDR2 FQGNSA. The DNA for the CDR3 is TGTGCCAGCAGCCCCAGACCAACCCAGGGTGAAAAACTGTTTTTT. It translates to CASSPRPTQGEKLFF.

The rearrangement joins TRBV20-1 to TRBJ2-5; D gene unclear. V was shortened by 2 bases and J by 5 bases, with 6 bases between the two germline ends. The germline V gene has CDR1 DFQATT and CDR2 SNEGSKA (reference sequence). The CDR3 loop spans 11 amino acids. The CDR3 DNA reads TGCAGTGCTAGACGGTGGGAGACCCAGTACTTC. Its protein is CSARRWETQYF.

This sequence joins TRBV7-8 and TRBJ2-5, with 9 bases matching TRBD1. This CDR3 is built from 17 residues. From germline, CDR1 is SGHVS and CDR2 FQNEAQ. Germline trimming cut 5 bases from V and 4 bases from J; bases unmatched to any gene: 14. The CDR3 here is CASSHARDRARRETQYF. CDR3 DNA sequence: TGTGCCAGCAGCCACGCACGGGACAGGGCACGGCGAGAGACCCAGTACTTC.

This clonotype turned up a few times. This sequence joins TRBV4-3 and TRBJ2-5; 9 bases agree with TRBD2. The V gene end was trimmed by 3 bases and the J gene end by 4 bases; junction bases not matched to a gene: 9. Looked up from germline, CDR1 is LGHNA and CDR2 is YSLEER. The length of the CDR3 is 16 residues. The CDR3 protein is CASSHRPSGARETQYF. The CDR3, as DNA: TGCGCCAGCAGCCACCGTCCTAGCGGGGCTCGAGAGACCCAGTACTTC.

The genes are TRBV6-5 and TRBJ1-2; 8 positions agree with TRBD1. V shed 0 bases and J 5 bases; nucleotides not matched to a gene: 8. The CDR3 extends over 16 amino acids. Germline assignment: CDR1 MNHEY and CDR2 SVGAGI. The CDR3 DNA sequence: TGTGCCAGCAGTTACTCGGGACAGGCTGTTGATTATGGCTACACCTTC. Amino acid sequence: CASSYSGQAVDYGYTF.

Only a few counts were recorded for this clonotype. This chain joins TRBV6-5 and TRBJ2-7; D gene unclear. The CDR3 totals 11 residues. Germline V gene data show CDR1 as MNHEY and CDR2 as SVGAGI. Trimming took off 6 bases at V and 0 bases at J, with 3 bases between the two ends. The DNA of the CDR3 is TGTGCCAGCAGAAACTCCTACGAGCAGTACTTC. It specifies CASRNSYEQYF.

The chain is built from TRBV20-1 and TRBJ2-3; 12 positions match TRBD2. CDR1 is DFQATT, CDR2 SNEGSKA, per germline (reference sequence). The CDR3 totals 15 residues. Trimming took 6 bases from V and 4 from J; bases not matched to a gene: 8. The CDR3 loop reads CSAKAASGGADTQYF. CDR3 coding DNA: TGCAGTGCGAAAGCCGCTAGCGGGGGGGCAGATACGCAGTATTTT.

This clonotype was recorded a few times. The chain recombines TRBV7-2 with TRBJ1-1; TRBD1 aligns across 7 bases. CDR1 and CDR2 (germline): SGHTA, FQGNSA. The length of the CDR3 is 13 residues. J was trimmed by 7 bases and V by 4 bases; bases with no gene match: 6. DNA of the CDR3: TGTGCCAGCAGCTCCCGACAGGGCGGTGAAGCTTTCTTT. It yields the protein CASSSRQGGEAFF.

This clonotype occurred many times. The CDR3 coding sequence is TGTGCCAGCAGCTTAGAGGAGGCCGGTGTC. It translates to CASSLEEAGV. The V and J genes are TRBV7-2 and TRBJ2-7, with D perhaps matching TRBD2 (5 bases). This CDR3 is built from 10 residues. The germline gives CDR1 SGHTA, CDR2 FQGNSA.

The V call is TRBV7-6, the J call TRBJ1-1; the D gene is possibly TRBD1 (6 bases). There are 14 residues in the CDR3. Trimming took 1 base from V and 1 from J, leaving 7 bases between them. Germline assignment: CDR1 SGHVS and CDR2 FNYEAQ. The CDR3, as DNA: TGTGCCAGCAGCTTAGAGGGGGGGAACACTGAAGCTTTCTTT. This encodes CASSLEGGNTEAFF.

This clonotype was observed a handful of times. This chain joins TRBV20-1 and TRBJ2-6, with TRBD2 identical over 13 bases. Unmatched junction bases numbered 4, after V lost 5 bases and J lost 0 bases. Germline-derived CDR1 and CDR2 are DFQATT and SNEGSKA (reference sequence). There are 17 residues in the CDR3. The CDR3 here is CSARTSGSYSGANVLTF. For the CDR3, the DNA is TGCAGTGCTCGGACTAGCGGGAGTTACTCTGGGGCCAACGTCCTGACTTTC.

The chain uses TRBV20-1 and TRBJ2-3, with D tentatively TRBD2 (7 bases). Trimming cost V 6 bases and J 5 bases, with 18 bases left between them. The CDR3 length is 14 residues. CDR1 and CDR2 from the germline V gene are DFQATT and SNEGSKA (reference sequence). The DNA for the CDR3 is TGCAGTGCCGCGGGCGGGGGCATCGGAGATACGCAGTATTTT. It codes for CSAAGGGIGDTQYF.

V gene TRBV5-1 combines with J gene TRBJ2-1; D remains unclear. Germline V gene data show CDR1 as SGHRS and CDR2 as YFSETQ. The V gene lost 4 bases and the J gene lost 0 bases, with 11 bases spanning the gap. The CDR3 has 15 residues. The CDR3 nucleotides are TGCGCCAGCAGCCCCCAGCGTCCCTCCTACAATGAGCAGTTCTTC. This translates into CASSPQRPSYNEQFF.

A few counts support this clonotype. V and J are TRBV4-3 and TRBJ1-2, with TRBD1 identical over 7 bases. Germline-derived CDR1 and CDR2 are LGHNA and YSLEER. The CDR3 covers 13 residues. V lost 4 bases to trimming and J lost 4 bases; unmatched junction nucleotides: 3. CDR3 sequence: CASSRGQAYGYTF. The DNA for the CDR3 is TGCGCCAGCAGCCGAGGACAGGCCTATGGCTACACCTTC.

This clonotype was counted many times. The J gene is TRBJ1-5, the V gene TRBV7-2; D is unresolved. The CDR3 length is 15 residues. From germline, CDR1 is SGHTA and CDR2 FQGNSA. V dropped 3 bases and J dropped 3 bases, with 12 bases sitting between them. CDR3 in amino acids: CASSFRAALNQPQHF. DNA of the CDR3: TGTGCCAGCAGCTTTCGCGCGGCCCTCAATCAGCCCCAGCATTTT.

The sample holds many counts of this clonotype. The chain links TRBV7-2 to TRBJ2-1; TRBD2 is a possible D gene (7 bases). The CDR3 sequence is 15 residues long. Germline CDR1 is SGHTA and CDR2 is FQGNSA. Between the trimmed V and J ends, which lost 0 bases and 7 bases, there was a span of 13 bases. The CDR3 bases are TGTGCCAGCAGCTTAGCTTGGACTAGGGGGAATGAGCAGTTCTTC. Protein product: CASSLAWTRGNEQFF.

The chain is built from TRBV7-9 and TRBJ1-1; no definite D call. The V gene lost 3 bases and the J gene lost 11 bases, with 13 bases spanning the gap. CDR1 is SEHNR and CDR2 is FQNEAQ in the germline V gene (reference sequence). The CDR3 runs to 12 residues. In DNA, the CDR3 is TGTGCCAGCAGCTTCGGGTCAGGTTATGCTTTCTTT. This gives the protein CASSFGSGYAFF. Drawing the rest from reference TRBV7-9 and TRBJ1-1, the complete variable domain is DTGVSQNPRHKITKRGQNVTFRCDPISEHNRLYWYRQTLGQGPEFLTYFQNEAQLEKSRLLSDRFSAERPKGSFSTLEIQRTEQGDSAMYLCASSFGSGYAFFGQGTRLTVV.

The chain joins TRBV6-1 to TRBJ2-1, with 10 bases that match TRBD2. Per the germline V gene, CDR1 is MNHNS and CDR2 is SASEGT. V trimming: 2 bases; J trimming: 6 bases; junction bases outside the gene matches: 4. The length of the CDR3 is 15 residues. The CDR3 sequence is CASSELGTSVNEQFF. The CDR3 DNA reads TGTGCCAGCAGTGAATTGGGGACTAGCGTCAATGAGCAGTTCTTC.

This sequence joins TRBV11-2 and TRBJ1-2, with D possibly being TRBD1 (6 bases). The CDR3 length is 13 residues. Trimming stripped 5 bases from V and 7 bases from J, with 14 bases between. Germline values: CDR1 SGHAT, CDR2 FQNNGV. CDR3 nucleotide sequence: TGTGCCAGCAGCCACCCAGGGGAGGGTGGCTACACCTTC. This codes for CASSHPGEGGYTF.

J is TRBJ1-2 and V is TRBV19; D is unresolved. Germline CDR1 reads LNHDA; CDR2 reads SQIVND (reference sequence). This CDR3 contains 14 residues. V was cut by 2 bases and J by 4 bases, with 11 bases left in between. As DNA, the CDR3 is TGTGCCAGTAGTATAAGGGCGATGAGCTATGGCTACACCTTC. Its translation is CASSIRAMSYGYTF.

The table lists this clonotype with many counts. Here the CDR3 DNA reads TGCAGTGTAACCGGGACTAGGTCCACCGGGGAGCTGTTTTTT. This translates into CSVTGTRSTGELFF. The V gene is TRBV20-1, the J gene TRBJ2-2; 8 bases agree with TRBD2. The ends lost 7 bases at V and 4 bases at J; junction bases unmatched: 8. Looked up from germline, CDR1 is DFQATT and CDR2 is SNEGSKA (reference sequence). This CDR3 is 14 amino acids long.

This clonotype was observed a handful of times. CDR3: CASGGTRGGETQYF. In nucleotides, the CDR3 is TGTGCCAGCGGGGGAACTCGGGGAGGAGAGACCCAGTACTTC. The chain employs TRBV2 and TRBJ2-5, with a possible D match to TRBD2 (6 bases). Germline CDR1 is SNHLY and CDR2 is FYNNEI. V was trimmed by 8 bases and J by 4 bases, leaving 17 bases between them. CDR3 length: 14 amino acids.